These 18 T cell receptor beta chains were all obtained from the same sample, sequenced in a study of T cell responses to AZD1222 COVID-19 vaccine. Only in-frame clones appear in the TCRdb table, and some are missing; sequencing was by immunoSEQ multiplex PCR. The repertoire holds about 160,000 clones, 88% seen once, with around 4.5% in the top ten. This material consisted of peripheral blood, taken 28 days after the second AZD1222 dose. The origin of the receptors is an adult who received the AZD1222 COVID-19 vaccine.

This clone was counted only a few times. The CDR3 DNA follows: TGCAGCGTTGATGGGGCCGGGGCCAACGTCCTGACTTTC. It translates to CSVDGAGANVLTF. V is TRBV29-1 and J is TRBJ2-6, with D possibly matching TRBD1 (5 bases). The germline V and J ends were trimmed by 3 bases and 4 bases, with 7 bases remaining between them. The germline V gene has CDR1 SQVTM and CDR2 ANQGSEA. The CDR3 covers 13 residues.

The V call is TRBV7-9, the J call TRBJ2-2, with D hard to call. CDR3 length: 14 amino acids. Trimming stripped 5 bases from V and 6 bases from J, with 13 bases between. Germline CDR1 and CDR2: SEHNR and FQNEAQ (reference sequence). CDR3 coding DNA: TGTGCCAGCAGCAACGAGAGCCCTGCCGGGGAGCTGTTTTTT. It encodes CASSNESPAGELFF.

CDR3 amino acids: CASSLGQQHTEAFF. CDR3 DNA sequence: TGCGCCAGCAGCTTGGGTCAGCAACACACTGAAGCTTTCTTT. The rearrangement links TRBV5-1 to TRBJ1-1; D is uncertain. The ends were cut back, 0 bases at V and 3 bases at J, with 9 bases in the middle. The germline V gene has CDR1 SGHRS and CDR2 YFSETQ. The CDR3 is 14 residues long.

This chain's CDR3 is CASSYLASGANEQFF. In nucleotides, the CDR3 is TGTGCCAGCAGTTACTTGGCTAGCGGGGCCAATGAGCAGTTCTTC. The V gene is TRBV6-2 or TRBV6-3, the J gene TRBJ2-1, with 9 positions matching TRBD2. Germline V gene data show CDR1 as MNHEY and CDR2 as SVGEGT. Trimming took 1 base from V and 6 from J; bases not matched to a gene: 4. This CDR3 spans 15 amino acids.

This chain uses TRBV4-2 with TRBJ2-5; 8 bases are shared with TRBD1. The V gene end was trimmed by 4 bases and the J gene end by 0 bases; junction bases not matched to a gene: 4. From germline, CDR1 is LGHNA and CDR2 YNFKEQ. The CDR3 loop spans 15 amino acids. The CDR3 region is CASSRGQGDQETQYF. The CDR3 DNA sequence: TGTGCCAGCAGCCGAGGACAGGGCGACCAAGAGACCCAGTACTTC.

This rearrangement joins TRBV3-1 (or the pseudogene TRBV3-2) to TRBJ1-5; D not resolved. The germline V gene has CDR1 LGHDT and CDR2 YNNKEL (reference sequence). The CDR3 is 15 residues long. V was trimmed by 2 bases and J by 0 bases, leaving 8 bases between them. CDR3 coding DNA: TGTGCCAGCAGCCAAAGTGAGACTAGCAATCAGCCCCAGCATTTT. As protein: CASSQSETSNQPQHF.

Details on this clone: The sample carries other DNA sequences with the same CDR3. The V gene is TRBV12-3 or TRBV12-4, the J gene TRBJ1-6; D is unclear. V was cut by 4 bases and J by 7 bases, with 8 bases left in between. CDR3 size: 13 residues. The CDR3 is CASSSRANSPLHF. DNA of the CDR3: TGTGCCAGCAGTTCCCGGGCCAATTCACCCCTCCACTTT.

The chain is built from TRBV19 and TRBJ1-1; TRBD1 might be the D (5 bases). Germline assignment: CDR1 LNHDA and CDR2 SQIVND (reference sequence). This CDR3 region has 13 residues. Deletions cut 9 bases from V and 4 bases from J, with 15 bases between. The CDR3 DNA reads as TGTGCCAGCAAACCACAGGTTCCCACTGAAGCTTTCTTT. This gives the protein CASKPQVPTEAFF.

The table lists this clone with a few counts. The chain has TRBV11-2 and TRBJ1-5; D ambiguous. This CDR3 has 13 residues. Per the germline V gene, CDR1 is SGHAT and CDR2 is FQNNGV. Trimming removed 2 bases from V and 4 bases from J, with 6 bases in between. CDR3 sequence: CASSLYENQPQHF. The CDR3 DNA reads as TGTGCCAGCAGCTTATACGAAAATCAGCCCCAGCATTTT.

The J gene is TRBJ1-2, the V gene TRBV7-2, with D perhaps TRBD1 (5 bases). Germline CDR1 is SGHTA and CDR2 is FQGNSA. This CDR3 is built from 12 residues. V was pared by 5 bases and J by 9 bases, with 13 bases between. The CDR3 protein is CASSLSGTSYTF. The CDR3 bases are TGTGCCAGCAGCCTATCCGGGACCAGCTACACCTTC.

The CDR3, as DNA: TGCAGCGTTGTTCCAGGGAATAGAGGCTACACCTTC. Translation: CSVVPGNRGYTF. The chain combines TRBV29-1 with TRBJ1-2, with D perhaps TRBD1 (5 bases). Trimming shortened V by 4 bases and J by 8 bases, and 14 bases separated the two germline ends. This CDR3 contains 12 residues. In germline, CDR1 is SQVTM, CDR2 ANQGSEA.

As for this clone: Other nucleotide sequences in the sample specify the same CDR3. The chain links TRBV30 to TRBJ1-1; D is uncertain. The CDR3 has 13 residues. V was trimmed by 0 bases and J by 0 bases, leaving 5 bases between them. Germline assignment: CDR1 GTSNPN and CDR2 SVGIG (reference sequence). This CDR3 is CAWSVSLNTEAFF. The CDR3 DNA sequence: TGTGCCTGGAGTGTTAGTTTGAACACTGAAGCTTTCTTT.

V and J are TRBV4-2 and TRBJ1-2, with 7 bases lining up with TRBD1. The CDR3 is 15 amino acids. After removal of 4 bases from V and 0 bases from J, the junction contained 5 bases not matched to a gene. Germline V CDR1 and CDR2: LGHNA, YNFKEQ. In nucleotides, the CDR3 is TGTGCCAGCAGCCGAGGGACAGTAGCTAACTATGGCTACACCTTC. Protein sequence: CASSRGTVANYGYTF.

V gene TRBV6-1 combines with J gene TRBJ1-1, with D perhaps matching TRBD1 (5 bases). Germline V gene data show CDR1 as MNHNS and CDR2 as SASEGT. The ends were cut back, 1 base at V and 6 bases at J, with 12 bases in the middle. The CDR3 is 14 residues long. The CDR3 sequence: CASSEGGWRSEAFF. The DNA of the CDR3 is TGTGCCAGCAGTGAAGGGGGGTGGCGTTCTGAAGCTTTCTTT.

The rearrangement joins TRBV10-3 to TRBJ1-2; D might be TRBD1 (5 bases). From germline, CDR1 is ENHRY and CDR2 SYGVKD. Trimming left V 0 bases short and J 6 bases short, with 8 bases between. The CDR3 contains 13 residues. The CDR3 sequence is CAISESGEDGYTF. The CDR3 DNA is TGTGCCATCAGTGAGTCGGGGGAGGATGGCTACACCTTC.

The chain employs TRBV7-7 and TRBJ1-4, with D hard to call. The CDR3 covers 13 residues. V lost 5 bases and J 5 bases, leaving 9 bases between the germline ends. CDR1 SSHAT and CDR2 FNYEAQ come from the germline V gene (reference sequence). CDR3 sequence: CASSKLSNEKLFF. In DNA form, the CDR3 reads TGTGCCAGCAGCAAGTTGTCCAATGAAAAACTGTTTTTT.

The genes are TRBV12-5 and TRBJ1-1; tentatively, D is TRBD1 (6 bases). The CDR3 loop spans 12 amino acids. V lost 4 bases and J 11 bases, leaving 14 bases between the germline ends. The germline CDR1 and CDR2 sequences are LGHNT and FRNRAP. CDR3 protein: CASGWDMGSAFF. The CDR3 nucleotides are TGTGCTAGTGGTTGGGACATGGGATCCGCTTTCTTT.

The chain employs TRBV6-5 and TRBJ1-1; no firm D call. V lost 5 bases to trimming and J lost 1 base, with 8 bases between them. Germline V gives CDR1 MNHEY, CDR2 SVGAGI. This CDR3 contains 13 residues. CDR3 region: CASSRETNTEAFF. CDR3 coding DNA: TGTGCCAGCAGTCGGGAGACGAACACTGAAGCTTTCTTT.